This TCR beta chain was sequenced during a study of T-cell memory formation after mild COVID-19. General observations from the study: Later expanders leaned CD4+, whereas clones that contracted between day 15 and 85 were balanced CD4/CD8. Contracting CD4+ clones lay largely in CM and EM, with CD8+ ones residing in EMRA.

Trimming took 0 bases from V and 5 from J; bases not matched to a gene: 12. The V gene's germline CDR1 is LGHNA and CDR2 YSLEER. The CDR3 consists of 19 residues. This clonotype has just a few counts. What it recognizes is unknown. 5'RACE with constant-segment primers built TCRalpha and TCRbeta cDNA libraries with UMIs. One entry per CDR3 protein, called by TCRdb with MiXCR from the 5' RACE reads. Among a few hundred thousand distinct CDR3 sequences listed, 13% to 15% were seen once. Source material: PBMCs or a T cell subset sorted from them (not recorded which). The origin of this receptor is a man aged 18 to 29 who had mild COVID-19 (a few samples of this study predate the infection). Cell type and time point are not known. The chain links TRBV4-3 to TRBJ2-2; the match to TRBD1 covers 10 bases. The CDR3 bases are TGCGCCAGCAGCCAAGATTTCCAGACAGGGGGCTATGTAACCGGGGAGCTGTTTTTT. Residues: CASSQDFQTGGYVTGELFF.